The 17 T cell receptor beta chains reported below all come from one sample, sequenced in a study of TIL therapy for anti-PD-1-resistant metastatic lung cancer. This was the immunoSEQ v3 assay. Profiled with immunoSEQ multiplex PCR; TCRdb holds only in-frame clones, not every one. The data show about 6,400 clones, 64% seen once. Sample time point: pre-treatment sample, taken before nivolumab and TIL therapy. Most excised metastases sampled were pleural nodules or supraclavicular lymph nodes. Here the sequenced sample was tumor tissue, taken at baseline. These receptors were collected from a person aged 25 to 85 with non-small cell lung cancer.

The chain is built from TRBV11-1 and TRBJ2-1; D uncertain. V was clipped by 1 base and J by 2 bases, with 12 bases between them. Germline V gives CDR1 SGHAT, CDR2 FQDESV (reference sequence). The CDR3 spans 16 residues. The CDR3 reads CASSLELPSPYNEQFF. In nucleotides, the CDR3 is TGTGCCAGCAGCTTAGAACTCCCGAGTCCCTACAATGAGCAGTTCTTC.

This clone appeared a few times. This rearrangement joins TRBV5-1 to TRBJ2-2; D not resolved. The V end was cut by 0 bases, the J end by 2 bases, with 8 bases between. In germline, CDR1 is SGHRS, CDR2 YFSETQ. This CDR3 is 15 amino acids long. CDR3 sequence reads: CASSLAESNTGELFF. The CDR3 DNA sequence: TGCGCCAGCAGCTTGGCTGAAAGCAACACCGGGGAGCTGTTTTTT.

The rearrangement joins TRBV4-2 to TRBJ2-2; D may be TRBD2 (5 bases). Germline V gene sequence: CDR1 LGHNA, CDR2 YNFKEQ. The CDR3 has 14 residues. Trimming pared 0 bases from V and 5 bases from J, leaving 7 bases between. The CDR3 here is CASSQERETGELFF. The CDR3 DNA follows: TGTGCCAGCAGCCAAGAACGGGAAACCGGGGAGCTGTTTTTT.

The genes are TRBV7-9 and TRBJ1-1; 9 bases fit TRBD1. Germline CDR1 SEHNR, CDR2 FQNEAQ (reference sequence). V lost 3 bases and J lost 2; bases outside the gene matches: 1. The CDR3 is 14 amino acids. Here the CDR3 reads CASSLTGGNTEAFF. Written as DNA, the CDR3 is TGTGCCAGCAGCTTGACAGGGGGAAACACTGAAGCTTTCTTT.

This rearrangement joins TRBV4-3 to TRBJ1-6; no definite D call. There are 14 residues in the CDR3. Germline values: CDR1 LGHNA, CDR2 YSLEER. The ends were cut back, 1 base at V and 5 bases at J, with 6 bases in the middle. The CDR3, as DNA: TGCGCCAGCAGCCAAGTGTTGGATAATTCACCCCTCCACTTT. Its protein is CASSQVLDNSPLHF.

The chain's CDR3 is CASSLSFTTSGRTDTQYF. CDR3 DNA sequence: TGTGCCAGCAGTTTATCGTTCACGACTAGCGGGAGGACTGATACGCAGTATTTT. The chain recombines TRBV27 with TRBJ2-3; 13 positions match TRBD2. CDR3 length equals 18 residues. J was trimmed by 6 bases and V by 0 bases; bases with no gene match: 9. In germline, CDR1 is MNHEY, CDR2 SMNVEV (reference sequence).

The chain is built from TRBV18 and TRBJ2-1; 14 bases match TRBD2. Germline assignment: CDR1 KGHSH and CDR2 LQKENI. The trim removed 6 bases at V and 0 bases at J, leaving 4 bases unmatched. This CDR3 region has 17 residues. The chain's CDR3 is CASSRTSGRSSYNEQFF. In nucleotides, the CDR3 is TGTGCCAGCTCGCGGACTAGCGGGAGGAGCTCCTACAATGAGCAGTTCTTC. The full variable domain, with the rest looked up from reference TRBV18 and TRBJ2-1, is NAGVMQNPRHLVRRRGQEARLRCSPMKGHSHVYWYRQLPEEGLKFMVYLQKENIIDESGMPKERFSAEFPKEGPSILRIQQVVRGDSAAYFCASSRTSGRSSYNEQFFGPGTRLTVL.

This clone came up a few times. The chain recombines TRBV14 with TRBJ2-7; unclear D gene. Trimming left V 0 bases short and J 0 bases short, with 9 bases between. Germline CDR1 is SGHDN and CDR2 is FVKESK. This CDR3 has 15 residues. In nucleotides, the CDR3 is TGTGCCAGCAGCCAAGAGACCGCCAACTCCTACGAGCAGTACTTC. Protein sequence: CASSQETANSYEQYF.

The rearrangement links TRBV7-2 to TRBJ2-3, with D possibly being TRBD2 (6 bases). The V gene lost 1 base and the J gene lost 5 bases, with 16 bases spanning the gap. CDR3 length equals 16 residues. From germline, CDR1 is SGHTA and CDR2 FQGNSA. CDR3 DNA sequence: TGTGCCAGCAGCTTAGTTTACGGGGAGGCTGGAGATACGCAGTATTTT. This encodes CASSLVYGEAGDTQYF.

This clone has only a few counts. The V call is TRBV9, the J call TRBJ2-2, with D perhaps TRBD2 (6 bases). The germline CDR1 and CDR2 sequences are SGDLS and YYNGEE. The CDR3 spans 14 residues. Trimming stripped 9 bases from V and 1 base from J, with 13 bases between. This CDR3 reads CATRGKGNTGELFF. CDR3 DNA sequence: TGTGCCACCCGCGGGAAGGGGAACACCGGGGAGCTGTTTTTT.

This clone has a handful of counts. This rearrangement joins TRBV9 to TRBJ2-7; TRBD2 aligns across 7 bases. The CDR3 loop spans 14 amino acids. Trimming removed 4 bases from V and 2 bases from J; junction bases left unmatched: 6. Per germline, CDR1 SGDLS and CDR2 YYNGEE. This CDR3 reads CASSPREGTYEQYF. The CDR3 bases are TGTGCCAGCAGCCCGAGGGAGGGAACCTACGAGCAGTACTTC.

This chain links TRBV5-4 with TRBJ2-7; weak D call: TRBD2 (5 bases). CDR1 and CDR2 from the germline V gene are SGHNT and YYREEE (reference sequence). The V end lost 5 bases, the J end lost 5 bases, and 17 bases lay between the germline ends. The CDR3 contains 14 residues. This CDR3 is CASRMWGSVDEQYF. CDR3 sequence (DNA): TGTGCCAGCAGAATGTGGGGTAGCGTCGACGAGCAGTACTTC.

The chain employs TRBV6-1 and TRBJ1-1; D gene uncertain. V lost 1 base and J 2 bases, leaving 5 bases between the germline ends. CDR1 MNHNS and CDR2 SASEGT come from the germline V gene. The CDR3 contains 13 residues. CDR3: CASSEGENTEAFF. The CDR3, as DNA: TGTGCCAGCAGTGAAGGGGAAAACACTGAAGCTTTCTTT.

By proportion, this clone is medium-sized (0.01 to 0.1%). The chain joins TRBV20-1 to TRBJ2-1, with 7 bases aligning to TRBD2. Trimming removed 6 bases from V and 10 bases from J; junction bases left unmatched: 6. The V gene's germline CDR1 is DFQATT and CDR2 SNEGSKA (reference sequence). The CDR3 is made up of 11 amino acids. The chain's CDR3 is CSAQRDGEQFF. CDR3 DNA sequence: TGCAGTGCCCAGCGGGACGGAGAGCAGTTCTTC.

This clone has just one count. V usage is TRBV24-1 and J usage is TRBJ2-2, with D tentatively TRBD1 (6 bases). CDR3 size: 15 residues. CDR1 and CDR2 from the germline V gene are KGHDR and SFDVKD. V dropped 0 bases and J dropped 4 bases, with 8 bases sitting between them. The CDR3 region has the DNA TGTGCCACCAGTGATTTGGGGGACACCACCGGGGAGCTGTTTTTT. Translated, it gives CATSDLGDTTGELFF.

In this sample, this clone turned up a few times. This chain uses TRBV5-1 with TRBJ2-7; tentatively, D is TRBD2 (5 bases). Trimming pared 3 bases from V and 6 bases from J, leaving 13 bases between. The CDR3 is 13 residues long. Germline CDR1 is SGHRS and CDR2 is YFSETQ. CDR3 in amino acids: CASSSGPGSEQYF. The CDR3 nucleotides read TGCGCCAGCAGCTCCGGGCCTGGGAGCGAGCAGTACTTC.

This chain uses TRBV18 with TRBJ2-2; D uncertain. Per germline, CDR1 KGHSH and CDR2 LQKENI. The CDR3 consists of 13 residues. The germline V and J ends were trimmed by 1 base and 7 bases, with 7 bases remaining between them. CDR3 DNA sequence: TGTGCCAGCTCACCACGTCCGGGCGGGGAGCTGTTTTTT. Translating it yields CASSPRPGGELFF.